Sequencing of this TCR beta chain was carried out in a study of identical twins. CDR1 and CDR2 (germline): SGHRS, YFSETQ. With 0 bases removed from V and 3 bases from J, the gap between germline ends came to 12 bases. The CDR3 contains 15 residues. This clonotype was seen at least ten times. Its antigen is undetermined. General study findings and limits: Abundant cord blood beta clonotypes carried fewer insertions; memory repertoires showed none.

TCRdb re-analysed the 5' RACE reads in MiXCR, keeping a single row per CDR3 protein. The sample carries some 250,000 distinct CDR3 sequences, over 9.5% recorded once. The sample was also reused in another study, on yellow fever vaccine responses in identical twins. That paper adds: Twins reportedly appeared to share part of their vaccine T cell response while keeping part individual.

The sequencing sample was made of memory (CD45RO+) T cells sorted from blood. This chain joins TRBV5-1 and TRBJ1-1; D gene unclear. The clonotype was recovered from a woman aged 18-29 years in good health. The CDR3 region is CASSLEGRVDTEAFF. As DNA, the CDR3 is TGCGCCAGCAGCTTGGAAGGGCGCGTTGACACTGAAGCTTTCTTT.